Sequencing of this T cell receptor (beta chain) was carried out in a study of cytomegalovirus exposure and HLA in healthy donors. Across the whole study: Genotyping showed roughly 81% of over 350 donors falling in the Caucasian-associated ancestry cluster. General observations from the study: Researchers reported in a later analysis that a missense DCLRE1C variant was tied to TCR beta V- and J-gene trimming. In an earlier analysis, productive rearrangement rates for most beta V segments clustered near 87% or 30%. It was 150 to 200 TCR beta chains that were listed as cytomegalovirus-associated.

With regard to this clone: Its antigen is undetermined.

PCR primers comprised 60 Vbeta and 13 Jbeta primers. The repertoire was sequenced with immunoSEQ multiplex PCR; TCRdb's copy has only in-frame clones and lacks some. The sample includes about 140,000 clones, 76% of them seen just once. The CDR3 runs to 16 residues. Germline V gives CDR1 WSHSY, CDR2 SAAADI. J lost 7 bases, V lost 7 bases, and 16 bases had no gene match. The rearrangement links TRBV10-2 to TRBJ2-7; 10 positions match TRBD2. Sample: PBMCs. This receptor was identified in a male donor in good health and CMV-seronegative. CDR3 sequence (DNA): TGCGCCAGCACCCCCAGAGGAGGAGCGGGAGGGTCTGAGCAGTACTTC. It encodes CASTPRGGAGGSEQYF.